This T cell receptor (beta chain) was captured by sequencing in a study of beta chain features in type 1 diabetes. General study points: Type 1 diabetes patients had TCRB CDR3s that were shorter (moderately but significantly so) in all four CD4+ subsets.

To note about this clone: What it binds is not known.

Trimming left V 4 bases short and J 6 bases short, with 24 bases between. Per the germline V gene, CDR1 is SGHAT and CDR2 is FQNNGV. The CDR3 loop spans 17 amino acids. Expressed TCRB transcripts were sequenced after all isolated RNA was converted to cDNA. Sequenced by immunoSEQ multiplex PCR; TCRdb stores in-frame clones only, minus some. The repertoire holds approximately 250,000 clones, with roughly 11% as singletons. Sequenced sample: naive CD4+ T cells from blood. This sequence originates from a young man with type 1 diabetes. The rearrangement joins TRBV11-2 to TRBJ1-1; TRBD1 might be the D (6 bases). CDR3 nucleotides: TGTGCCAGCAGCTCCCTCAGGGGAAAGGAAAGTTTGGCTGAAGCTTTCTTT. This codes for CASSSLRGKESLAEAFF.